The 10 T cell receptor beta chains in this list originate from one sample, sequenced in a study of metastatic and nonmetastatic thyroid tumors. TCRdb re-called clones from the PCR reads using MiXCR. Seen here are roughly 15,000 clones, approximately 32% observed once, and the top ten hold roughly 26%. Patients underwent thyroid surgery, and none had received any treatment before it. The sequenced material came from tumor tissue. The origin of the receptors is a female donor with papillary thyroid cancer or a benign thyroid nodule (not recorded which). Some clones in this sample may be carry-over from other donors' samples.

V gene TRBV2 combines with J gene TRBJ2-7, with a tentative D call TRBD2 (5 bases). V gave up 3 bases and J gave up 1 base, with 10 bases separating them. CDR3 length: 14 residues. CDR1 SNHLY and CDR2 FYNNEI come from the germline V gene. For the CDR3, the DNA is TGTGCCAGCAGTGATTGGGGAGAGTCCTACGAGCAGTACTTC. This gives the protein CASSDWGESYEQYF.

Here the CDR3 reads CASSLDSLREQYF. The CDR3 DNA reads as TGCGCCAGCAGCTTGGACAGTCTTAGGGAGCAGTACTTC. This chain joins TRBV5-1 and TRBJ2-7; D gene unclear. This CDR3 has 13 residues. Germline CDR1 and CDR2: SGHRS and YFSETQ. Trimming cost V 0 bases and J 7 bases, with 11 bases left between them.

Judged by abundance, this clone is medium-sized. The chain has TRBV5-1 and TRBJ1-4; 9 bases fit TRBD1. The CDR3 consists of 19 residues. V dropped 0 bases and J dropped 4; count of bases not matched to a gene: 13. CDR1 SGHRS and CDR2 YFSETQ come from the germline V gene. CDR3 sequence reads: CASSLAGGTGTGGNEKLFF. CDR3 in DNA: TGCGCCAGCAGCTTGGCCGGCGGGACAGGGACCGGTGGTAATGAAAAACTGTTTTTT.

The genes are TRBV11-2 and TRBJ1-1; TRBD1 is a possible D gene (5 bases). V gave up 4 bases and J gave up 1 base, with 16 bases separating them. CDR3 length: 16 residues. From germline, CDR1 is SGHAT and CDR2 FQNNGV. CDR3: CASSSPRQGWNTEAFF. Written as DNA, the CDR3 is TGTGCCAGCAGCTCCCCGAGGCAGGGTTGGAACACTGAAGCTTTCTTT.

A note on this clone: The junction does not match germline at one end; this may be a read error. This chain links TRBV20-1 with TRBJ2-7, with D maybe TRBD2 (6 bases). The CDR3 consists of 15 residues. CDR1 is DFQATT and CDR2 is SNEGSKA in the germline V gene (reference sequence). The CDR3 sequence is CGARGGSGVFYEQYF. Here the CDR3 DNA reads TGCGGTGCTAGAGGAGGGAGCGGCGTATTCTACGAGCAGTACTTC.

This clone occurred once. Germline and junction disagree at one end, which may indicate a read error. This chain links TRBV7-7 with TRBJ2-1, with D perhaps matching TRBD1 (6 bases). CDR1 SSHAT and CDR2 FNYEAQ come from the germline V gene (reference sequence). The CDR3 sequence is 13 residues long. The CDR3 nucleotides read TGTGCTAGCACGCAGGGGCCGGACAATGAGCAGTTCTTC. Protein: CASTQGPDNEQFF.

On this clone itself: Compared with germline, one end of the junction differs, possibly owing to a read error. V and J are TRBV7-9 and TRBJ1-2, with unresolved D. Germline CDR1 SEHNR, CDR2 FQNEAQ (reference sequence). The CDR3 contains 14 residues. Here the CDR3 DNA reads TGTTCCAGCAGCTTAGCGGCAGTGAGAGGGGGCTACACCTTC. Its protein is CSSSLAAVRGGYTF.

V is TRBV7-3 and J is TRBJ2-1, with 7 bases matching TRBD1. Trimming cost V 1 base and J 7 bases; bases outside gene matches: 10. The CDR3 extends over 16 amino acids. From germline, CDR1 is SGHTA and CDR2 FQGTGA. CDR3 nucleotide sequence: TGTGCCAGCAGCTTAATGACAGGGATGGTAGAAAATGAGCAGTTCTTC. Protein sequence: CASSLMTGMVENEQFF.

DNA for the CDR3: TGTGCCAGTAGTATAGGGGGTTTGGAGATCACAGATACGCAGTATTTT. Protein product: CASSIGGLEITDTQYF. This rearrangement joins TRBV19 to TRBJ2-3, with D uncertain. CDR1 and CDR2 (germline): LNHDA, SQIVND (reference sequence). The CDR3 is 16 residues long. Trimming took 1 base from V and 2 from J, leaving 13 bases between them.

Judged by abundance, this clone is medium-sized. V and J are TRBV20-1 and TRBJ2-5; possibly TRBD1 or TRBD2 for D (5 bases each). CDR3 size: 15 residues. V lost 1 base and J lost 5, with 17 bases in between. Germline assignment: CDR1 DFQATT and CDR2 SNEGSKA (reference sequence). DNA of the CDR3: TGCAGTGCTAGAGCCGGATATCGGGGCGGGGAGACCCAGTACTTC. It translates to CSARAGYRGGETQYF.